The next 21 T cell receptor beta chains were all read from a single sample in a study of T cell responses to AZD1222 COVID-19 vaccine. TCRdb's table, derived via immunoSEQ multiplex PCR, lists solely in-frame clones and lacks some. The profile shows 75,000 to 90,000 clones, approximately 83% of them singletons. This sample comprised peripheral blood, obtained 28 days after the second AZD1222 dose. These receptors were collected from an adult who received the AZD1222 COVID-19 vaccine.

The V gene is TRBV18, the J gene TRBJ2-1, with no clear D. Looked up from germline, CDR1 is KGHSH and CDR2 is LQKENI. The CDR3 sequence is 15 residues long. V dropped 3 bases and J dropped 6 bases, with 15 bases sitting between them. The CDR3 loop reads CASSPDPVSGNEQFF. CDR3 coding DNA: TGTGCCAGCTCACCGGACCCAGTATCCGGCAATGAGCAGTTCTTC.

The J gene is TRBJ2-3, the V gene TRBV7-6, with 8 positions matching TRBD2. The CDR3 length is 17 residues. The germline V gene encodes CDR1 SGHVS and CDR2 FNYEAQ. Trimming removed 1 base from V and 7 bases from J; junction bases left unmatched: 13. DNA for the CDR3: TGTGCCAGCAGCTTAGGAGCTTTGCGGGGGGCCCTGAATACGCAGTATTTT. This codes for CASSLGALRGALNTQYF.

This rearrangement joins TRBV7-7 to TRBJ2-2, with 11 bases lining up with TRBD1. Germline V gene sequence: CDR1 SSHAT, CDR2 FNYEAQ (reference sequence). The CDR3 has 14 residues. The V segment lost 8 bases and the J segment 7 bases; nucleotides outside the gene matches: 6. The CDR3 DNA reads as TGTGCCAGCCAGCCCGGGACAGGGGGCGGGGAGCTGTTTTTT. It codes for CASQPGTGGGELFF.

The chain uses TRBV7-8 and TRBJ2-1, with D perhaps matching TRBD1 or TRBD2 (5 bases each). V was pared by 6 bases and J by 9 bases, with 15 bases between. Germline CDR1 is SGHVS and CDR2 is FQNEAQ. This CDR3 has 13 amino acids. The CDR3 DNA follows: TGTGCCAGCAGAATAGTTTTTGGGGGTGAGCAGTTCTTC. Amino acid sequence: CASRIVFGGEQFF.

This clone was seen a single time. The chain is built from TRBV6-5 and TRBJ1-5; D possibly corresponds to TRBD1 (6 bases). Looked up from germline, CDR1 is MNHEY and CDR2 is SVGAGI. Trimming pared 6 bases from V and 7 bases from J, leaving 10 bases between. This CDR3 contains 12 residues. The CDR3 coding sequence is TGTGCCAGCAGGGGGGCAGGGCAGCCCCAGCATTTT. This encodes CASRGAGQPQHF.

J is TRBJ2-7 and V is TRBV30; no clear D. The germline gives CDR1 GTSNPN, CDR2 SVGIG (reference sequence). Trimming stripped 0 bases from V and 2 bases from J, with 8 bases between. CDR3 length: 13 amino acids. The CDR3 bases are TGTGCCTGGAGTGTACCCTCCACCTACGAGCAGTACTTC. Protein: CAWSVPSTYEQYF.

This chain connects TRBV2 to TRBJ2-2; 8 positions agree with TRBD1. Germline lookup yields CDR1 SNHLY and CDR2 FYNNEI. The CDR3 covers 14 residues. The ends lost 6 bases at V and 5 bases at J; junction bases unmatched: 5. CDR3 nucleotide sequence: TGTGCCAGCAGATCGGACAGGGTAACCGGGGAGCTGTTTTTT. Its translation is CASRSDRVTGELFF.

The J gene is TRBJ1-6, the V gene TRBV9; D is possibly TRBD1 (5 bases). The CDR3 is made up of 15 amino acids. Germline values: CDR1 SGDLS, CDR2 YYNGEE. V lost 4 bases, J lost 8 bases, and 16 bases lay in between. The CDR3 DNA reads TGTGCCAGCAGCTTCGGGACTCCTTCCGATTCACCCCTCCACTTT. Protein product: CASSFGTPSDSPLHF.

A single count supports this clone. V and J are TRBV7-2 and TRBJ2-3; TRBD2 matches 13 bases. From germline, CDR1 is SGHTA and CDR2 FQGNSA. The V and J ends lost 5 bases and 4 bases, in that order; junction bases with no gene match: 6. The CDR3 has 16 residues. CDR3 loop: CASSRTSGSVADTQYF. The CDR3, as DNA: TGTGCCAGCAGCCGGACTAGCGGGAGTGTTGCAGATACGCAGTATTTT.

The CDR3 reads CASTGTVYEQYF. CDR3 bases: TGTGCCAGCACCGGCACGGTGTACGAGCAGTACTTC. The V gene is TRBV28, the J gene TRBJ2-7; no firm D call. The germline V gene has CDR1 MDHEN and CDR2 SYDVKM. The CDR3 covers 12 residues. Trimming left V 7 bases short and J 4 bases short, with 11 bases between.

This rearrangement joins TRBV7-2 to TRBJ2-1; 10 bases are shared with TRBD2. CDR1 is SGHTA, CDR2 FQGNSA, per germline. The CDR3 extends over 16 amino acids. The trim removed 2 bases at V and 6 bases at J, leaving 7 bases unmatched. CDR3 residues: CASSLSGLAGVNEQFF. For the CDR3, the DNA is TGTGCCAGCAGCTTATCGGGGCTAGCGGGAGTCAATGAGCAGTTCTTC.

The chain couples TRBV27 to TRBJ1-2; 7 nucleotides line up with TRBD1. Germline V lookup: CDR1 MNHEY, CDR2 SMNVEV (reference sequence). CDR3 size: 16 residues. With 6 bases clipped from V and 6 bases from J, the junction kept 16 bases outside the gene matches. The CDR3 loop is CASSPDPDRRINGYTF. Here the CDR3 DNA reads TGTGCCAGCAGCCCTGACCCGGACAGGAGGATTAATGGCTACACCTTC.

The chain combines TRBV7-9 with TRBJ2-7, with 8 bases lining up with TRBD1. Germline CDR1 is SEHNR and CDR2 is FQNEAQ (reference sequence). The CDR3 has 14 amino acids. V was pared by 5 bases and J by 3 bases, with 6 bases of the junction left unmatched. In DNA form, the CDR3 reads TGTGCCAGCAGCCCTCCCGGGACAGGCTACGAGCAGTACTTC. This sequence encodes CASSPPGTGYEQYF.

V and J are TRBV3-1 (or the pseudogene TRBV3-2) and TRBJ2-2; 9 positions agree with TRBD1. CDR1 is LGHDT and CDR2 is YNNKEL in the germline V gene (reference sequence). V shed 1 base and J 5 bases; nucleotides not matched to a gene: 11. This CDR3 region has 18 residues. CDR3 in amino acids: CASSQVITGGLGTGELFF. CDR3 nucleotides: TGTGCCAGCAGCCAAGTTATCACAGGGGGCTTAGGGACCGGGGAGCTGTTTTTT.

This chain links TRBV7-8 with TRBJ2-3; maybe TRBD2 (6 bases). CDR1 and CDR2 from the germline V gene are SGHVS and FQNEAQ. The CDR3 is 16 residues long. Trimming cost V 7 bases and J 2 bases, with 19 bases left between them. CDR3 residues: CASIPTSGGPTDTQYF. The CDR3 DNA reads as TGTGCCAGCATCCCGACATCCGGGGGACCCACAGATACGCAGTATTTT.

V and J are TRBV7-9 and TRBJ1-1; 7 bases map to TRBD1. Germline loops: CDR1 SEHNR, CDR2 FQNEAQ (reference sequence). With V trimmed by 5 bases and J by 0 bases, 15 bases remained unmatched. CDR3 size: 18 residues. CDR3 residues: CASSTPQGPAWVNTEAFF. The DNA for the CDR3 is TGTGCCAGCAGCACTCCACAGGGGCCCGCATGGGTGAACACTGAAGCTTTCTTT.

The chain uses TRBV19 and TRBJ2-2, with TRBD2 matching 7 bases. CDR1 LNHDA and CDR2 SQIVND come from the germline V gene (reference sequence). The CDR3 is 16 residues long. Germline trimming cut 1 base from V and 4 bases from J; bases unmatched to any gene: 6. This CDR3 reads CASSIAGGRITGELFF. CDR3 DNA sequence: TGTGCCAGTAGTATAGCGGGGGGTCGGATCACCGGGGAGCTGTTTTTT.

This clone has only one observation. The V and J genes are TRBV5-1 and TRBJ2-2; D not resolved. Germline V CDR1 and CDR2: SGHRS, YFSETQ. Trimming left V 0 bases short and J 0 bases short, with 6 bases between. The CDR3 loop spans 15 amino acids. The CDR3 sequence is CASSLGQPNTGELFF. CDR3 sequence (DNA): TGCGCCAGCAGCTTGGGGCAACCGAACACCGGGGAGCTGTTTTTT.

The V call is TRBV6-5, the J call TRBJ1-6, with TRBD1 matching over 7 bases. The V gene's germline CDR1 is MNHEY and CDR2 SVGAGI. V shed 8 bases, J shed 9 bases, and the junction held 10 bases outside the gene matches. The CDR3 sequence is 14 residues long. The CDR3 loop reads CASAPGTAASPLHF. The CDR3 DNA is TGTGCCAGCGCCCCAGGGACAGCCGCTTCACCCCTCCACTTT.

The rearrangement uses TRBV7-2 and TRBJ2-7; D remains ambiguous. The germline V and J ends were trimmed by 6 bases and 1 base, with 10 bases remaining between them. CDR1 SGHTA and CDR2 FQGNSA come from the germline V gene. There are 13 residues in the CDR3. CDR3 sequence: CASRVGGSYEQYF. In DNA form, the CDR3 reads TGTGCCAGCAGGGTGGGCGGTTCCTACGAGCAGTACTTC.

This clone showed up just once. V is TRBV20-1 and J is TRBJ2-1, with no clear D. The CDR3 has 11 amino acids. Between the trimmed V and J ends, which lost 5 bases and 9 bases, there was a span of 11 bases. CDR1 and CDR2 from the germline V gene are DFQATT and SNEGSKA (reference sequence). CDR3 DNA sequence: TGCAGTGCTGCTAGGTGGGCTGAGCAGTTCTTC. Amino acid sequence: CSAARWAEQFF.